These 14 T cell receptor beta chains originate from one sample sequenced in a study of esophageal squamous cell carcinoma under preoperative chemotherapy. Specified time point: before preoperative PTX-NDP chemotherapy. MiXCR, applied by TCRdb to the PCR reads, yields one record per CDR3 protein. The table lists roughly 30,000 distinct CDR3 sequences, roughly half of them singletons, with approximately 12% in the top ten. Sampling was performed from a patient given preoperative chemotherapy. These receptors all stem from a human donor with esophageal squamous cell carcinoma. The donor label of this sample is uncertain.

Details on this clonotype: Mismatch with germline at one junction end may stem from a read error. The chain combines TRBV6-5 with TRBJ2-5, with D perhaps assigned TRBD1 or TRBD2 (5 bases each). The CDR3 runs 14 residues. The germline V gene has CDR1 MNHEY and CDR2 SVGAGI. This CDR3 reads CASSYGRDPDTQYF. The CDR3 DNA reads as TGTGCGAGCAGCTACGGCCGGGACCCAGATACCCAGTATTTC.

There are many counts of this clonotype. The chain links TRBV6-1 to TRBJ2-1, with unresolved D. Per germline, CDR1 MNHNS and CDR2 SASEGT. The length of the CDR3 is 11 residues. V dropped 3 bases and J dropped 6 bases, with 3 bases sitting between them. The CDR3 reads CASSDINEQFF. The CDR3 DNA reads as TGTGCCAGCAGTGACATCAATGAGCAGTTCTTC.

The table lists this clonotype with many counts. The J gene is TRBJ2-3, the V gene TRBV7-2; 9 nucleotides line up with TRBD2. The V gene end was trimmed by 6 bases and the J gene end by 3 bases; junction bases not matched to a gene: 13. Per germline, CDR1 SGHTA and CDR2 FQGNSA. The CDR3 loop spans 17 amino acids. Here the CDR3 DNA reads TGTGCCAGCAGACCACTAGCGGGTAGAGGGAATACAGATACGCAGTATTTT. Translated, it gives CASRPLAGRGNTDTQYF.

The count of this clonotype is one. Since a much larger clone is just one base distant, this may be a read error. This chain connects TRBV10-3 to TRBJ2-1; D remains unclear. This CDR3 is 14 amino acids long. Germline V lookup: CDR1 ENHRY, CDR2 SYGVKD. V gave up 0 bases and J gave up 10 bases, with 13 bases separating them. CDR3 sequence (DNA): TGTGCCATCAGTGAGTCGGGTAACTCCTACGAGCAGTTCTTC. Residues: CAISESGNSYEQFF.

The chain joins TRBV7-9 to TRBJ2-1; 7 bases are a match to TRBD2. J lost 10 bases, V lost 1 base, and 7 bases had no gene match. The CDR3 is 14 amino acids. Germline V gene sequence: CDR1 SEHNR, CDR2 FQNEAQ (reference sequence). The CDR3 sequence is CASSLGGGPIEQFF. CDR3 sequence (DNA): TGTGCCAGCAGCTTAGGGGGGGGTCCAATCGAGCAGTTCTTC.

This clonotype was seen once. This chain joins TRBV5-8 and TRBJ1-5; D ambiguous. The CDR3 has 10 amino acids. Per the germline V gene, CDR1 is SGHTS and CDR2 is YDEGEE. Trimming cost V 3 bases and J 5 bases, with 0 bases left between them. The CDR3 DNA follows: TGTGCCAGCAGCTATCAGCCCCAGCATTTT. This gives the protein CASSYQPQHF.

Note on this clonotype: Germline and junction disagree at one end, which may indicate a read error. The chain combines TRBV4-2 with TRBJ2-3, with D perhaps matching TRBD1 (5 bases). CDR3 length: 18 amino acids. Germline values: CDR1 LGHNA, CDR2 YNFKEQ. The CDR3 nucleotides are TGTGCCAGCAGCCAAGATCTCGGATCCCGGTGGGGCACGGATACGCAGTATTTT. Residues: CASSQDLGSRWGTDTQYF.

This clonotype has more than one count but fewer than ten. The chain is built from TRBV3-1 and TRBJ2-1; D remains unclear. This CDR3 contains 11 residues. V was clipped by 0 bases and J by 10 bases, with 4 bases between them. CDR1 and CDR2 (germline): LGHDT, YNNKEL (reference sequence). CDR3 sequence (DNA): TGTGCCAGCAGCCAAGAAGGGGAGCAGTTCTTC. It encodes CASSQEGEQFF.

J is TRBJ2-5 and V is TRBV7-6, with D perhaps assigned TRBD1 or TRBD2 (6 bases each). The germline gives CDR1 SGHVS, CDR2 FNYEAQ. The CDR3 is 17 amino acids. The V end lost 3 bases, the J end lost 1 base, and 18 bases lay between the germline ends. The CDR3: CASSLGTGGRGQETQYF. Written as DNA, the CDR3 is TGTGCCAGCAGCTTGGGGACCGGGGGCCGTGGCCAAGAGACCCAGTACTTC. Drawing the rest from reference TRBV7-6 and TRBJ2-5, the complete variable domain is GAGVSQSPRYKVTKRGQDVALRCDPISGHVSLYWYRQALGQGPEFLTYFNYEAQQDKSGLPNDRFSAERPEGSISTLTIQRTEQRDSAMYRCASSLGTGGRGQETQYFGPGTRLLVL.

Of note for this clonotype: Just one base apart from a much larger clone, this may be a read error. The J gene is TRBJ2-5, the V gene TRBV5-4, with D perhaps TRBD1 or TRBD2 (5 bases each). Per germline, CDR1 SGHNT and CDR2 YYREEE (reference sequence). CDR3 length equals 12 residues. Trimming stripped 1 base from V and 11 bases from J, with 12 bases between. This CDR3 is CASSLPLGVQYF. The CDR3 coding sequence is TGTGCCAGCAGCTTGCCTTTGGGGGTGCAGTACTTC.

This clonotype was seen a single time. At one of its ends the junction is not consistent with the germline gene, which may arise from a read error. This chain connects TRBV7-2 to TRBJ2-3; D is possibly TRBD2 (7 bases). Germline V gives CDR1 SGHTA, CDR2 FQGNSA. This CDR3 comprises 15 residues. CDR3 region: CARRPGGGGGDTQYF. In DNA form, the CDR3 reads TGTGCCAGGAGGCCCGGGGGCGGGGGCGGAGATACCCAGTATTTC. Full variable domain (outside the CDR3, taken from reference TRBV7-2 and TRBJ2-3): GAGVSQSPSNKVTEKGKDVELRCDPISGHTALYWYRQSLGQGLEFLIYFQGNSAPDKSGLPSDRFSAERTGGSVSTLTIQRTQQEDSAVYLCARRPGGGGGDTQYFGPGTRLTVL.

By proportion, this clonotype is medium-sized. V usage is TRBV7-2 and J usage is TRBJ2-7; no clear D. Germline CDR1 and CDR2: SGHTA and FQGNSA. This CDR3 has 14 amino acids. The V and J ends lost 1 base and 1 base respectively, with 8 bases between them. CDR3 nucleotide sequence: TGTGCCAGCAGCTTAGTGCCCGCTTCCTACGAGCAGTACTTC. Translating it yields CASSLVPASYEQYF.

Written as DNA, the CDR3 is TGTGCGGGGCGCAGCGCCACAGACATTCAGTACTTC. This encodes CAGRSATDIQYF. The rearrangement links TRBV7-2 to TRBJ2-3; weak D call: TRBD1 (5 bases). Gene TRBJ2-4 matches the end of the DNA better, so the J call may be wrong. The CDR3 is 12 residues long. Per the germline V gene, CDR1 is SGHTA and CDR2 is FQGNSA.

This clonotype was picked up a small number of times. This may come from a read error, since a much larger clone is one base off. The chain carries TRBV5-6 and TRBJ2-1; D is perhaps TRBD1 or TRBD2 (5 bases each). In germline, CDR1 is SGHDT, CDR2 YYEEEE. This CDR3 is 14 amino acids long. The V and J ends lost 0 bases and 13 bases respectively, with 17 bases between them. The CDR3 region has the DNA TGTGCCAGCAGCTTGGAAAGGATAGGGGAGACCCAGTTCTTC. It yields the protein CASSLERIGETQFF.